Listed below are T cell receptor beta chains from one sample, sequenced in a study of human T cells and chemical hapten exposure. TCRdb recomputed calls from the RACE reads with MiXCR, one row per CDR3 protein. This sample carries approximately 110,000 distinct CDR3 sequences, 9.5% to 12% of them seen once, and the ten largest clones take 3% to 4.5%. The specimen was whole blood, collected in connection with sensitization to the hapten diphenylcyclopropenone (DPC). The origin of the receptors is a woman in her thirties or forties with alopecia areata. Some clones in this sample may be carry-over from other donors' samples. Both conserved end residues are part of each CDR3. Fields, in order: clone size, J gene, D gene, V gene, CDR3 DNA, CDR3 protein. A D gene is named only where the DNA matches it firmly. Some rows have no size entry. The others give once, few or many, or a class for an expanded clone.

many,TRBJ1-1,TRBD1,TRBV5-6,TGTGCCAGCAGCTTTCGTCCAGGGGGAAACACTGAAGCTTTCTTT,CASSFRPGGNTEAFF
few,TRBJ2-5,-,TRBV21-1,TGTGCCAGCAGCAAAGAGGATGGCAGCTACCAAGAGACCCAGTACTTC,CASSKEDGSYQETQYF
many,TRBJ1-3,TRBD1,TRBV4-3,TGCGCCAGCAGCCAAGACAGGGGGGCAGGAAACACCATATATTTT,CASSQDRGAGNTIYF
few,TRBJ1-6,-,TRBV25-1,TGTGCCAGCAGTACAGACCGTCGTAATTCACCCCTCCACTTT,CASSTDRRNSPLHF
many,TRBJ2-7,TRBD2,TRBV7-2,TGTGCCAGCAGCTCGGGACTATACGAGCAGTACTTC,CASSSGLYEQYF
few,TRBJ2-7,-,TRBV2,TGTGCCAGCATGGGCTTAACAGGGACCGAACGCCTACCCTACGAGCAGTACTTC,CASMGLTGTERLPYEQYF
few,TRBJ2-2,-,TRBV29-1,TGCAGCGTTGGATGGACCGGGGAGCTGTTTTTT,CSVGWTGELFF
many,TRBJ1-5,-,TRBV15,TGTGCCACCAGCATTGAAGGGCGCGGTCAGCCCCAGCATTTT,CATSIEGRGQPQHF
-,TRBJ2-2,TRBD2,TRBV7-2,TGTGCCAGCAGCTTAAGTCTAGCGGGAGGTATCGGGGAGCTGTTTTTT,CASSLSLAGGIGELFF
many,TRBJ2-7,TRBD1,TRBV7-2,TGTGCCAGCAGCGTCACAGGGGTCGAGCAGTACTTC,CASSVTGVEQYF
many,TRBJ2-7,-,TRBV5-4,TGTGCCAGCAGCCTGGGGACATACGAGCAGTACTTC,CASSLGTYEQYF
many,TRBJ2-2,-,TRBV29-1,TGCAGCGTTGTCGGCGGAAACACCGGGGAGCTGTTTTTT,CSVVGGNTGELFF
few,TRBJ2-4,-,TRBV12-3/TRBV12-4,TGTGCCAGCATCATGAATTTTGGGCCAGGGATGGGAAACATTCAGTACTTC,CASIMNFGPGMGNIQYF
-,TRBJ2-7,-,TRBV4-3,TGCGCCAGCAGCCAATCGGGGGAGTACGAGCAGTACTTC,CASSQSGEYEQYF
few,TRBJ2-3,-,TRBV7-3,TGTGCCAGCAGCCGAACGACTAGTGATTTGGCTACGCAGTATTTT,CASSRTTSDLATQYF
few,TRBJ2-7,-,TRBV5-6,TGTGCCAGCAGCTTGGGTCCGGGGCGGCCCAGCGGGGAGCAGTACTTC,CASSLGPGRPSGEQYF
-,TRBJ1-4,-,TRBV7-9,TGTGCCAGCAGCCAAATTATCGGAGATAATGAAAAACTGTTTTTT,CASSQIIGDNEKLFF
-,TRBJ2-7,-,TRBV4-2,TGTGCCAGCAGCCAAGCCGGCGGACAAACCTACGAGCAGTACTTC,CASSQAGGQTYEQYF
few,TRBJ1-2,-,TRBV7-9,TGTGCCAGCAGTCCGGCCCGGACCTATGGCTACACCTTC,CASSPARTYGYTF
few,TRBJ2-4,TRBD2,TRBV7-8,TGTGCCAGCAGCTTAAGACTAGCGGGGGGCCTTCCCGAAAACATTCAGTACTTC,CASSLRLAGGLPENIQYF
-,TRBJ1-5,TRBD1,TRBV6-2/TRBV6-3,TGTGCCAGCAGGCCCGACCGACAGGGCTCCTATAGCAATCAGCCCCAGCATTTT,CASRPDRQGSYSNQPQHF
few,TRBJ1-5,-,TRBV30,TGTGCCTGGAGTGCTTGGTCAGGGGACCAGCCCCAGCATTTT,CAWSAWSGDQPQHF
many,TRBJ1-1,-,TRBV6-1,TGTGCCAGCAGTGAAGAGGATCTGAACACTGAAGCTTTCTTT,CASSEEDLNTEAFF
-,TRBJ1-1,TRBD1,TRBV11-2,TGTGCCAGCAGCTTAACGGGACAGCTAGGTACTGAAGCTTTCTTT,CASSLTGQLGTEAFF
many,TRBJ1-1,-,TRBV14,TGTGCCAGCAGCCAATCGAGACTCGGGGAAGCTTTCTTT,CASSQSRLGEAFF
many,TRBJ2-3,TRBD2,TRBV28,TGTGCCAGCAGTTTAAGCGGGGGGTATTCGGAGACGCAGTATTTT,CASSLSGGYSETQYF
-,TRBJ2-1,TRBD2,TRBV5-4,TGTGCCAGCAGCTTGGGGGGTTCTCTAGCGGGAGTAAGTGAGCAGTTCTTC,CASSLGGSLAGVSEQFF
few,TRBJ2-1,TRBD2,TRBV2,TGTGCCAGCTCACCCGGGACTAGCTCCGGCAATGAGCAGTTCTTC,CASSPGTSSGNEQFF
few,TRBJ2-1,-,TRBV19,TGTGCCAGTAGTATATTGACAGGGAGGCATGAGCAGTTCTTC,CASSILTGRHEQFF
few,TRBJ2-3,TRBD2,TRBV3-1,TGTGCCAGCAGCTCACGACTTGTAAGCGGGGGCTCAAATACGCAGTATTTT,CASSSRLVSGGSNTQYF
-,TRBJ2-3,-,TRBV9,TGTGCCACAGGACCAGTACCAGATACGCAGTATTTT,CATGPVPDTQYF
-,TRBJ2-1,-,TRBV10-3,TGTGCCATCAGTGTGCGGGGCGACAATGAGCAGTTCTTC,CAISVRGDNEQFF
few,TRBJ1-5,-,TRBV19,TGTGCCAGTAGTATGGCCGGTTATAGCAATCAGCCCCAGCATTTT,CASSMAGYSNQPQHF
few,TRBJ2-5,-,TRBV30,TGTGCCTGGAGTCGCCTCGAGGGGGAGACCCAGTACTTC,CAWSRLEGETQYF
-,TRBJ1-1,-,TRBV6-2/TRBV6-3,TGTGCCAGCAGTTACAGTCGGGGATTCGCGATCACTGAAGCTTTCTTT,CASSYSRGFAITEAFF
many,TRBJ2-1,-,TRBV29-1,TGCAGCGTGACGATTTTCAATGAGCAGTTCTTC,CSVTIFNEQFF
many,TRBJ1-5,-,TRBV6-5,TGTGCCAGCAGTCAGGGACACGCATATAGCAATCAGCCCCAGCATTTT,CASSQGHAYSNQPQHF
-,TRBJ2-7,TRBD1,TRBV19,TGTGCCAGTAGTCCTCGAAGACAGGGGGGTTTCTACGAGCAGTACTTC,CASSPRRQGGFYEQYF
many,TRBJ2-1,-,TRBV11-2,TGTGCCAGCAGCTTAGATGCGGGAAGCTCCTACAATGAGCAGTTCTTC,CASSLDAGSSYNEQFF
-,TRBJ2-1,TRBD2,TRBV12-5,TGTGCTAGTGGTTTAGGGACTAGCGGGAAACATGAGCAGTTCTTC,CASGLGTSGKHEQFF
few,TRBJ2-7,-,TRBV11-2,TGTGCCAGCAGCTTAGAGGCAGCCTACGAGCAGTACTTC,CASSLEAAYEQYF